Listed below are T cell receptor beta chains from one sample, sequenced in a study of T cell repertoires in cytomegalovirus infection. For these receptors, no antigen is known. MiXCR was run by TCRdb on the reads, yielding one entry per CDR3 protein. The sample has a few hundred thousand distinct CDR3 sequences; approximately 40% are singletons. The input for sequencing was cultured PBMCs, taken from culture after CMV antigen stimulation. All receptors come from a human donor in good health (CMV status not recorded). Some clones in this sample may be carry-over from other donors' samples. CDR3s include the opening cysteine and the closing phenylalanine or tryptophan. The order of the fields is J gene, clone size, V gene, D gene, CDR3 protein, CDR3 DNA. D genes are given only for firm matches. Some rows mark clone size as missing; the rest say once, few, many or name a class of expanded clone.

TRBJ2-7 | - | TRBV5-1 | - | CASGKQSSYEQYF | TGCGCCAGCGGCAAACAGAGCTCCTACGAGCAGTACTTC
TRBJ2-4 | - | TRBV7-2 | - | CASSLSAQNIQYF | TGTGCCAGCAGCTTATCCGCCCAAAACATTCAGTACTTC
TRBJ2-3 | few | TRBV12-3/TRBV12-4 | - | CASTPGRAADTQYF | TGTGCCAGCACCCCAGGCAGGGCGGCAGATACGCAGTATTTT
TRBJ1-4 | - | TRBV2 | TRBD1 | CASTGQQNEKLFF | TGTGCCAGCACGGGACAGCAGAATGAAAAACTGTTTTTT
TRBJ1-1 | - | TRBV7-2 | - | CASSLDGWGGTEAFF | TGTGCCAGCAGCTTAGACGGCTGGGGGGGCACTGAAGCTTTCTTT
TRBJ2-1 | - | TRBV7-8 | - | CASSLARLGGEQFF | TGTGCCAGCAGCTTAGCGCGTCTAGGGGGTGAGCAGTTCTTC
TRBJ2-5 | - | TRBV20-1 | - | CSASRGTPSTQYF | TGCAGTGCTAGTCGGGGGACACCCTCCACCCAGTACTTC
TRBJ2-5 | - | TRBV6-1 | - | CASSSPGHRTAEETQYF | TGTGCCAGCAGTTCACCGGGACACCGAACTGCCGAAGAGACCCAGTACTTC
TRBJ2-3 | few | TRBV7-2 | - | CASSLEGGRYTQYF | TGTGCCAGCAGCTTAGAAGGGGGGCGGTATACGCAGTATTTT
TRBJ2-1 | few | TRBV7-2 | - | CASPPEAGTFLSSYNEQFF | TGTGCCAGCCCACCCGAGGCGGGGACTTTTCTTAGCTCCTACAATGAGCAGTTCTTC
TRBJ1-2 | - | TRBV19 | TRBD1 | CASSFRDSSYTF | TGTGCCAGTAGTTTCCGGGACAGTAGCTACACCTTC
TRBJ2-2 | - | TRBV19 | - | CASRRGTANTGELFF | TGTGCCAGTCGACGGGGGACAGCTAACACCGGGGAGCTGTTTTTT
TRBJ1-5 | - | TRBV6-1 | TRBD1 | CASSRGQIQHF | TGTGCCAGCAGCAGGGGGCAAATCCAGCATTTT
TRBJ1-6 | few | TRBV11-3 | - | CATLAGTPSYNSPLHF | TGTGCCACCTTGGCCGGGACACCTTCCTATAATTCACCCCTCCACTTT
TRBJ1-6 | few | TRBV7-8 | - | CASSSEDRGSSPLHF | TGTGCCAGCAGCTCCGAGGATAGGGGGAGTTCACCCCTCCACTTT
TRBJ2-2 | few | TRBV28 | - | CASSPAPGELFF | TGTGCCAGCAGTCCCGCCCCCGGGGAGCTGTTTTTT
TRBJ2-1 | once | TRBV12-5 | TRBD2 | CASGFLTSGLNEQFF | TGTGCTAGTGGTTTTTTGACTAGCGGGCTCAATGAGCAGTTCTTC
TRBJ2-1 | - | TRBV2 | TRBD1 | CATEPGQGANEQFF | TGTGCCACTGAACCGGGACAGGGGGCAAATGAGCAGTTCTTC
TRBJ2-7 | - | TRBV19 | TRBD1 | CASSTGGQGSYEQYF | TGTGCCAGTAGTACAGGGGGACAGGGTTCCTACGAGCAGTACTTC
TRBJ2-1 | - | TRBV20-1 | TRBD2 | CSAPGLDYNEQFF | TGCAGTGCACCGGGACTAGACTACAATGAGCAGTTCTTC
TRBJ2-3 | few | TRBV2 | TRBD2 | CASKGTSGGPSTDTQYF | TGTGCCAGCAAAGGGACTAGCGGGGGACCAAGCACAGATACGCAGTATTTT
TRBJ2-1 | once | TRBV29-1 | - | CSVEVGGRSAYNEQFF | TGCAGCGTTGAAGTGGGGGGGCGATCCGCCTACAATGAGCAGTTCTTC
TRBJ1-1 | few | TRBV7-8 | - | CAISEAGGGMNTEAFF | TGTGCCATCTCCGAGGCAGGCGGTGGTATGAACACTGAAGCTTTCTTT
TRBJ2-1 | few | TRBV7-4 | TRBD2 | CASSGRSGTSGRGGLTDEQFF | TGTGCCAGCAGCGGGAGGAGCGGGACTAGCGGGAGAGGGGGCCTTACGGATGAGCAGTTCTTC
TRBJ2-7 | few | TRBV6-1 | - | CASSIQGTSYEQYF | TGTGCCAGCAGTATTCAGGGGACCTCCTACGAGCAGTACTTC
TRBJ2-3 | many | TRBV12-3/TRBV12-4 | - | CASTLASTDTQYF | TGTGCCAGCACCCTCGCTAGCACAGATACGCAGTATTTT
TRBJ1-3 | - | TRBV12-3/TRBV12-4 | - | CASSFLGLGNTIYF | TGTGCCAGCAGTTTTTTGGGATTGGGGAACACCATATATTTT
TRBJ1-5 | - | TRBV11-2 | - | CASSLDGGSNQPQHF | TGTGCCAGCAGCTTAGATGGGGGGTCCAATCAGCCCCAGCATTTT
TRBJ2-3 | - | TRBV7-2 | - | CASSAPGLVASDTQYF | TGTGCCAGCAGCGCCCCGGGACTCGTAGCCTCAGATACGCAGTATTTT
TRBJ1-1 | - | TRBV4-3 | - | CASSIRQFRAPDTEAFF | TGCGCCAGCAGCATACGACAATTTAGGGCTCCCGACACTGAAGCTTTCTTT
TRBJ1-5 | many | TRBV7-2 | - | CASSLGPDNQPQHF | TGTGCCAGCAGCTTAGGTCCGGACAATCAGCCCCAGCATTTT
TRBJ1-1 | few | TRBV12-3/TRBV12-4 | - | CASRATEYEAFF | TGTGCCAGCAGAGCGACAGAATATGAAGCTTTCTTT
TRBJ2-7 | - | TRBV7-2 | - | CASSTGLSFTYEQYF | TGTGCCAGCAGCACGGGACTCTCATTTACCTACGAGCAGTACTTC
TRBJ1-6 | few | TRBV27 | - | CASSFYGNSPLHF | TGTGCCAGCAGTTTCTACGGCAATTCACCCCTCCACTTT
TRBJ1-5 | - | TRBV19 | - | CASIGSHGSNQPQHF | TGTGCCAGTATTGGGAGCCACGGGAGCAATCAGCCCCAGCATTTT
TRBJ1-4 | - | TRBV4-2 | - | CASSQQGATNEKLFF | TGTGCCAGCAGCCAACAGGGCGCAACTAATGAAAAACTGTTTTTT
TRBJ1-5 | - | TRBV6-2/TRBV6-3 | TRBD1 | CASSWTGNGPQHF | TGTGCCAGCAGCTGGACAGGAAACGGGCCCCAGCATTTT
TRBJ2-3 | - | TRBV7-9 | - | CASSSTRKSTDTQYF | TGTGCCAGCAGCTCAACGAGAAAAAGCACAGATACGCAGTATTTT
TRBJ2-4 | - | TRBV6-1 | - | CASSPGTEKNIQYF | TGTGCCAGCAGCCCCGGGACCGAAAAAAACATTCAGTACTTC
TRBJ2-1 | once | TRBV7-6 | TRBD2 | CASSSLAAYNEQFF | TGTGCCAGCAGCTCCCTAGCGGCCTACAATGAGCAGTTCTTC
TRBJ1-3 | - | TRBV12-3/TRBV12-4 | - | CASKEASGNTIYF | TGTGCCAGCAAAGAGGCCTCTGGAAACACCATATATTTT
TRBJ2-2 | few | TRBV7-6 | TRBD2 | CASSLFAGGTGELFF | TGTGCCAGCAGCTTATTCGCGGGAGGGACCGGGGAGCTGTTTTTT
TRBJ2-3 | - | TRBV7-9 | TRBD2 | CASRDSGGAGDTQYF | TGTGCCAGCAGGGATAGCGGGGGGGCAGGCGATACGCAGTATTTT
TRBJ1-3 | - | TRBV12-3/TRBV12-4 | - | CASSPLPGSGNTIYF | TGTGCCAGCAGTCCCCTTCCGGGCTCCGGAAACACCATATATTTT
TRBJ2-1 | - | TRBV29-1 | - | CSGERLSSYNEQFF | TGCAGCGGGGAGCGACTAAGCTCCTACAATGAGCAGTTCTTC
TRBJ1-1 | few | TRBV20-1 | TRBD1 | CSARERGRGPNTEAFF | TGCAGTGCTAGAGAAAGGGGGAGGGGGCCGAACACTGAAGCTTTCTTT